This TCR beta chain appears in the sequencing data of a study of identifying expanded T cells in peripheral blood. No infections or other immune events were documented during collection. Clones were sequenced by immunoSEQ multiplex PCR, and TCRdb holds only the in-frame ones, with some missing. The sample lists about 78,000 clones, 84% occurring once. Overall study findings and caveats: Variance in clone template counts between approximately two-week samples significantly increased with total template count across all healthy donors.

In the case of this clone: Its antigen remains unknown.

Germline V lookup: CDR1 SGHRS, CDR2 YFSETQ. After removal of 1 base from V and 3 bases from J, the junction contained 5 bases not matched to a gene. The CDR3 extends over 15 amino acids. The chain employs TRBV5-1 and TRBJ2-3, with 7 bases aligning to TRBD2. The TCR comes from a person aged 18 to 70 in good health. The sequencing sample was made of blood. CDR3 loop: CASSLLGGWTDTQYF. CDR3 DNA sequence: TGCGCCAGCAGCTTGTTGGGGGGGTGGACAGATACGCAGTATTTT. Full variable domain (missing parts from reference TRBV5-1 and TRBJ2-3): KAGVTQTPRYLIKTRGQQVTLSCSPISGHRSVSWYQQTPGQGLQFLFEYFSETQRNKGNFPGRFSGRQFSNSRSEMNVSTLELGDSALYLCASSLLGGWTDTQYFGPGTRLTVL.